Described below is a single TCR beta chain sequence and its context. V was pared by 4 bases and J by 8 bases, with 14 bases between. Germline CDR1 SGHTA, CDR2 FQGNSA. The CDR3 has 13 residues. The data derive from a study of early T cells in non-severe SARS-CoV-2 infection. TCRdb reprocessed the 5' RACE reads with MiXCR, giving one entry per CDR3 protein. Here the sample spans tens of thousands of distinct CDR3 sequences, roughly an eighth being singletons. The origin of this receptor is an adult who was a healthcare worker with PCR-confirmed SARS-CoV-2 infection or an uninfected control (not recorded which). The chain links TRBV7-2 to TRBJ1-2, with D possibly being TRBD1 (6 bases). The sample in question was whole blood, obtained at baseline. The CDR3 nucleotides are TGTGCCAGCAGCTCAGCACAGGGTCACGGCTACACCTTC. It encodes CASSSAQGHGYTF.